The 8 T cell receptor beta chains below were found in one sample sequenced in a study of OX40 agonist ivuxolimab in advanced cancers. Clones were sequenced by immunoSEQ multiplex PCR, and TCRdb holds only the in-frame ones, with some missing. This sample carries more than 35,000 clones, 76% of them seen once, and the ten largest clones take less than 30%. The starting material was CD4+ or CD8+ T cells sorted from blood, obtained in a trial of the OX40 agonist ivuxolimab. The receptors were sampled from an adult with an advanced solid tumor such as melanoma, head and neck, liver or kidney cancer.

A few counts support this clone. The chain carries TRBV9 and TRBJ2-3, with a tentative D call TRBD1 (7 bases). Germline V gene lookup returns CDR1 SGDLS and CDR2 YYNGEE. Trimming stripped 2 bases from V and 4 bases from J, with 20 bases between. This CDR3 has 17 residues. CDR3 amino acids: CASSVIPTGRGADTQYF. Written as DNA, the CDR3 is TGTGCCAGCAGCGTCATTCCGACAGGGCGGGGAGCAGATACGCAGTATTTT.

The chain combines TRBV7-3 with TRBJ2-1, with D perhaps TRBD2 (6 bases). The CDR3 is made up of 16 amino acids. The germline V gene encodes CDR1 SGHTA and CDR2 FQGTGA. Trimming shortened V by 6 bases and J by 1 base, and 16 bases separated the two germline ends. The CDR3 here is CASSRRGRASYNEQFF. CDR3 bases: TGTGCCAGCAGTAGGAGGGGCCGCGCTTCCTACAATGAGCAGTTCTTC.

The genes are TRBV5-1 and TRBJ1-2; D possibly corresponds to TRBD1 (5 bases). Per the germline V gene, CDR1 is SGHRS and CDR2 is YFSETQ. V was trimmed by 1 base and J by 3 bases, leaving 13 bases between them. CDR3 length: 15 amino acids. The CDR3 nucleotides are TGCGCCAGCAGCTTGATCGGGGTGACAGACTATGGCTACACCTTC. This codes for CASSLIGVTDYGYTF.

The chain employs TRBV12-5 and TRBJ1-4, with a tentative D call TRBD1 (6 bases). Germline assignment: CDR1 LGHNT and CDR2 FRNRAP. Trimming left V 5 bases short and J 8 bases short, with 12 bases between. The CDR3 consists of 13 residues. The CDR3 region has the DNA TGTGCTAGTGGTACCGACGGGGGCGAAAAACTGTTTTTT. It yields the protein CASGTDGGEKLFF.

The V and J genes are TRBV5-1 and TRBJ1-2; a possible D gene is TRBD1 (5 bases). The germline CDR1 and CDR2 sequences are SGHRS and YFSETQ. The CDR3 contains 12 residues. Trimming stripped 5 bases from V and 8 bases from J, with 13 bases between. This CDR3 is CASRNFGDGYTF. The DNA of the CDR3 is TGCGCCAGCAGAAACTTCGGGGACGGCTACACCTTC.

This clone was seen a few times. The CDR3 DNA reads TGTGCCAGCAGCCAAGGACAGGGCTTGAATCGAGAGACCCAGTACTTC. Translated: CASSQGQGLNRETQYF. This chain links TRBV5-8 with TRBJ2-5, with TRBD1 identical over 8 bases. This CDR3 is 16 amino acids long. V shed 4 bases and J 4 bases; nucleotides not matched to a gene: 12. CDR1 is SGHTS, CDR2 YDEGEE, per germline.

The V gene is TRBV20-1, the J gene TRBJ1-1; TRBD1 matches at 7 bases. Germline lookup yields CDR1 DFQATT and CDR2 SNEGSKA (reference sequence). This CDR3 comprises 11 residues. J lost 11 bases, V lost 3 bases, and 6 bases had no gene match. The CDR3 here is CSAREQGRAFF. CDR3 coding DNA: TGCAGTGCTAGGGAACAGGGGAGGGCTTTCTTT.

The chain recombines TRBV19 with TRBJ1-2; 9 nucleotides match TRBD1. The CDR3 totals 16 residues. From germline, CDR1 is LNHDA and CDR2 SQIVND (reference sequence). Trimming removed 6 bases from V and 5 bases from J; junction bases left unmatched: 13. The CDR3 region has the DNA TGTGCCAGTAGACGGACGGGACAGGGAGTTGAGTATGGCTACACCTTC. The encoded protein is CASRRTGQGVEYGYTF.